This T cell receptor beta chain emerged from a study of technical replicates of blood from a handful of donors. Only in-frame clones appear in the TCRdb table, and some are missing; sequencing was by immunoSEQ multiplex PCR. The data contain fewer than 95,000 clones, about 93% of them singletons. Source material: T cells isolated from PBMCs. The sequence was collected from a human donor in good health.

The chain's CDR3 is CASSLEKGANTEAFF. CDR3 DNA: TGCGCCAGCAGCTTGGAGAAGGGGGCGAACACTGAAGCTTTCTTT. J is TRBJ1-1 and V is TRBV5-1; 7 bases line up with TRBD1. Per the germline V gene, CDR1 is SGHRS and CDR2 is YFSETQ. The ends lost 0 bases at V and 1 base at J; junction bases unmatched: 3. The CDR3 contains 15 residues.